The 2 T cell receptor beta chains below all came from one sample that was sequenced in a study of blood T cell repertoires in COVID-19. Here immunoSEQ multiplex PCR was the method, and the copy in TCRdb shows in-frame clones only, minus some. The sample carries roughly 250,000 clones, approximately 80% recorded once. The sample consisted of peripheral blood. The receptors stem from an older woman with active or convalescent COVID-19.

In its sample, this clone was seen a few times. V gene TRBV5-6 combines with J gene TRBJ1-5; D may be TRBD1 (6 bases). The CDR3 has 15 amino acids. The V end was cut by 4 bases, the J end by 0 bases, with 11 bases between. In germline, CDR1 is SGHDT, CDR2 YYEEEE. The DNA for the CDR3 is TGTGCCAGCAGCCTAGGGGGATATAGCAATCAGCCCCAGCATTTT. Protein: CASSLGGYSNQPQHF.

In this sample, this clone turned up many times. V is TRBV5-4 and J is TRBJ1-1; D not certain. Trimming removed 2 bases at V and 3 bases at J, with 11 bases between. CDR3 length: 14 amino acids. Germline V gives CDR1 SGHNT, CDR2 YYREEE (reference sequence). CDR3 DNA: TGTGCCAGCAGCTTTGCAGGAGGGTACACTGAAGCTTTCTTT. It yields the protein CASSFAGGYTEAFF.